One and the same sample provided the 26 T cell receptor beta chains below, sequenced in a study of blood T cell repertoires in COVID-19. Sequencing was performed with immunoSEQ multiplex PCR; in TCRdb, only in-frame clones are kept and a portion is missing. This sample has more than 20,000 clones; roughly nine tenths occur once, and the top ten carry 20% to 30%. Sequencing was carried out using peripheral blood. All receptors come from a human donor with active COVID-19. The donor label of this sample is uncertain.

The chain has TRBV7-2 and TRBJ2-3, with 7 positions matching TRBD1. The germline gives CDR1 SGHTA, CDR2 FQGNSA. This CDR3 contains 15 residues. Losses at the gene ends were 7 bases for V and 2 bases for J; bases not matched to a gene: 9. The CDR3: CASTKSGQFTDTQYF. The DNA of the CDR3 is TGTGCCAGCACTAAGTCGGGACAGTTCACAGATACGCAGTATTTT.

The chain combines TRBV6-1 with TRBJ2-1; no firm D call. Per germline, CDR1 MNHNS and CDR2 SASEGT. The CDR3 loop spans 13 amino acids. V was clipped by 1 base and J by 8 bases, with 9 bases between them. CDR3 nucleotide sequence: TGTGCCAGCAGTGAAGTAGTTCGGGATGAGCAGTTCTTC. This translates into CASSEVVRDEQFF.

The chain carries TRBV5-1 and TRBJ2-1, with 9 bases identical to TRBD2. From germline, CDR1 is SGHRS and CDR2 YFSETQ. V was pared by 0 bases and J by 8 bases, with 6 bases of the junction left unmatched. This CDR3 contains 15 residues. For the CDR3, the DNA is TGCGCCAGCAGCTTGGGTCCGACTAGCGGCGATGAGCAGTTCTTC. Encoded protein: CASSLGPTSGDEQFF.

The genes are TRBV7-8 and TRBJ1-2; D remains unclear. Germline V lookup: CDR1 SGHVS, CDR2 FQNEAQ. The CDR3 length is 13 residues. Between the trimmed V and J ends, which lost 0 bases and 4 bases, there was a span of 6 bases. For the CDR3, the DNA is TGTGCCAGCAGCTTAGCGCGCCGCTATGGCTACACCTTC. This encodes CASSLARRYGYTF.

The V gene is TRBV2, the J gene TRBJ2-6; D ambiguous. Germline V gene sequence: CDR1 SNHLY, CDR2 FYNNEI. V gave up 2 bases and J gave up 0 bases, with 5 bases separating them. The CDR3 extends over 15 amino acids. CDR3 protein: CASSESGSGANVLTF. The DNA of the CDR3 is TGTGCCAGCAGTGAATCCGGCTCTGGGGCCAACGTCCTGACTTTC.

The rearrangement joins TRBV11-3 to TRBJ2-5; D uncertain. Germline V gene sequence: CDR1 SGHNT, CDR2 YENEEA. V lost 2 bases and J lost 5, with 9 bases in between. The CDR3 extends over 13 amino acids. CDR3 amino acids: CASSLNVRETQYF. The CDR3 DNA follows: TGTGCCAGCAGCTTAAACGTACGGGAGACCCAGTACTTC.

The genes are TRBV7-9 and TRBJ1-1; TRBD1 aligns across 8 bases. With 1 base clipped from V and 6 bases from J, the junction kept 4 bases outside the gene matches. Germline CDR1 SEHNR, CDR2 FQNEAQ (reference sequence). This CDR3 has 14 residues. As DNA, the CDR3 is TGTGCCAGCAGCTTAGGGGCGGGACAGGCTGAAGCTTTCTTT. It is translated as CASSLGAGQAEAFF.

The gene calls are TRBV14 and TRBJ2-1; the D gene is possibly TRBD1 (5 bases). V was trimmed by 5 bases and J by 4 bases, leaving 9 bases between them. Per the germline V gene, CDR1 is SGHDN and CDR2 is FVKESK. This CDR3 contains 13 residues. CDR3 residues: CASSRGVYNEQFF. CDR3 DNA sequence: TGTGCCAGCAGCAGGGGCGTTTACAATGAGCAGTTCTTC.

This clone has more than one count but fewer than ten. The chain combines TRBV12-3 or TRBV12-4 with TRBJ1-5, with 7 bases identical to TRBD1. J lost 2 bases, V lost 6 bases, and 1 base had no gene match. The CDR3 is 13 amino acids. The DNA of the CDR3 is TGTGCCAGCAGAGGGACAGGCAATCAGCCCCAGCATTTT. Translating it yields CASRGTGNQPQHF.

The genes are TRBV7-3 and TRBJ2-3, with 8 nucleotides matching TRBD2. This CDR3 region has 16 residues. Losses at the gene ends were 2 bases for V and 4 bases for J; bases not matched to a gene: 8. Germline assignment: CDR1 SGHTA and CDR2 FQGTGA. The CDR3 DNA is TGTGCCAGCAGCTTAGTGGGTAGCGGGGTTGCAGATACGCAGTATTTT. This translates into CASSLVGSGVADTQYF.

The chain is built from TRBV7-9 and TRBJ2-5, with D perhaps TRBD1 (6 bases). Germline CDR1 SEHNR, CDR2 FQNEAQ (reference sequence). V lost 5 bases and J 2 bases, leaving 15 bases between the germline ends. The CDR3 covers 15 residues. CDR3 protein: CASSTGDRLQETQYF. Here the CDR3 DNA reads TGTGCCAGCAGCACCGGAGACAGGTTGCAAGAGACCCAGTACTTC.

This chain uses TRBV6-5 with TRBJ1-1, with D possibly TRBD1 on 6 matching bases. There are 14 residues in the CDR3. The germline gives CDR1 MNHEY, CDR2 SVGAGI. V lost 7 bases, J lost 5 bases, and 17 bases lay in between. The CDR3 region has the DNA TGTGCCAGCAAAAATCTGGGGGCGCGGACTGAAGCTTTCTTT. Its protein is CASKNLGARTEAFF.

Only a few counts were recorded for this clone. The chain carries TRBV5-1 and TRBJ2-7, with 9 nucleotides matching TRBD1. The junction had 0 bases not matched to a gene; V was cut back by 0 bases and J by 2 bases. Germline CDR1 and CDR2: SGHRS and YFSETQ. This CDR3 is built from 14 residues. The CDR3 loop is CASSLGDRAYEQYF. DNA of the CDR3: TGCGCCAGCAGCTTGGGGGACAGGGCCTACGAGCAGTACTTC.

The chain couples TRBV11-3 to TRBJ2-3, with 8 bases fitting TRBD2. This CDR3 region has 15 residues. V was clipped by 7 bases and J by 4 bases; unmatched bases: 10. CDR1 and CDR2 from the germline V gene are SGHNT and YENEEA. This CDR3 reads CASTQTAGGADTQYF. DNA for the CDR3: TGTGCCAGCACCCAGACGGCGGGGGGAGCAGATACGCAGTATTTT.

This chain uses TRBV16 with TRBJ2-5; TRBD2 is a possible D gene (5 bases). This CDR3 spans 15 amino acids. V lost 7 bases to trimming and J lost 2 bases, with 17 bases between them. Germline assignment: CDR1 KGHSY and CDR2 FQNENV. The CDR3 DNA reads as TGTGCCAGCACCCAGTCCGGGGAACGGCAAGAGACCCAGTACTTC. Translation gives CASTQSGERQETQYF. Full variable domain (missing parts from reference TRBV16 and TRBJ2-5): GEEVAQTPKHLVRGEGQKAKLYCAPIKGHSYVFWYQQVLKNEFKFLISFQNENVFDETGMPKERFSAKCLPNSPCSLEIQATKLEDSAVYFCASTQSGERQETQYFGPGTRLLVL.

This sequence joins TRBV5-4 and TRBJ1-6, with D possibly being TRBD1 (5 bases). V dropped 4 bases and J dropped 7 bases, with 12 bases sitting between them. Germline loops: CDR1 SGHNT, CDR2 YYREEE (reference sequence). CDR3 length: 14 residues. The CDR3 loop is CASSKSGWNSPLHF. DNA for the CDR3: TGTGCCAGCAGCAAATCAGGGTGGAATTCACCCCTCCACTTT.

The V call is TRBV5-1, the J call TRBJ2-7; D is possibly TRBD1 (6 bases). Trimming took off 1 base at V and 4 bases at J, with 15 bases between the two ends. The CDR3 loop spans 15 amino acids. Germline V gene data show CDR1 as SGHRS and CDR2 as YFSETQ. The CDR3 DNA sequence: TGCGCCAGCAGCTTGAAGGGGGAGCTGGCGTACGAGCAGTACTTC. The encoded protein is CASSLKGELAYEQYF.

This chain connects TRBV11-2 to TRBJ1-2; TRBD1 is a possible D gene (5 bases). The CDR3 runs 13 residues. V was shortened by 4 bases and J by 1 base, with 7 bases between the two germline ends. Germline V gene lookup returns CDR1 SGHAT and CDR2 FQNNGV. The CDR3 DNA follows: TGTGCCAGCAGCTCGACAGTTAACTATGGCTACACCTTC. Protein product: CASSSTVNYGYTF.

The rearrangement joins TRBV9 to TRBJ2-7, with TRBD2 matching 16 bases. Germline assignment: CDR1 SGDLS and CDR2 YYNGEE. This CDR3 contains 19 residues. V dropped 4 bases and J dropped 2; count of bases not matched to a gene: 12. CDR3 in amino acids: CASSPSYPGTSGRAYEQYF. CDR3 nucleotides: TGTGCCAGCAGCCCGTCCTACCCCGGGACTAGCGGGAGGGCCTACGAGCAGTACTTC.

The chain joins TRBV5-4 to TRBJ1-5; perhaps TRBD1 as D (5 bases). There are 14 residues in the CDR3. The V end was cut by 4 bases, the J end by 1 base, with 9 bases between. Germline CDR1 SGHNT, CDR2 YYREEE (reference sequence). The CDR3 sequence: CASSKEGSNQPQHF. Here the CDR3 DNA reads TGTGCCAGCAGCAAGGAGGGGAGCAATCAGCCCCAGCATTTT.

The V call is TRBV6-1, the J call TRBJ2-7; D is possibly TRBD2 (6 bases). Germline V gene lookup returns CDR1 MNHNS and CDR2 SASEGT. This CDR3 is built from 14 residues. V was shortened by 3 bases and J by 2 bases, with 11 bases between the two germline ends. CDR3 amino acids: CASSEGDWAYEQYF. In nucleotides, the CDR3 is TGTGCCAGCAGTGAGGGGGACTGGGCCTACGAGCAGTACTTC.

This sequence joins TRBV18 and TRBJ2-3; 7 nucleotides align to TRBD1. Trimming took 2 bases from V and 2 from J; bases not matched to a gene: 13. This CDR3 contains 18 residues. Germline V CDR1 and CDR2: KGHSH, LQKENI. The DNA for the CDR3 is TGTGCCAGCTCACCATTGAGAGGGACAGAGCGAAACACAGATACGCAGTATTTT. This sequence encodes CASSPLRGTERNTDTQYF.

The chain couples TRBV4-1 to TRBJ1-3; no definite D call. V lost 0 bases and J lost 9, with 15 bases in between. The germline CDR1 and CDR2 sequences are MGHRA and YSYEKL. The CDR3 runs to 15 residues. The CDR3 loop reads CASSQDEVLRSTIYF. The CDR3 DNA sequence: TGCGCCAGCAGCCAAGATGAGGTCCTAAGAAGCACCATATATTTT.

V and J are TRBV29-1 and TRBJ2-3; a weak D match, TRBD1 (6 bases). Germline CDR1 reads SQVTM; CDR2 reads ANQGSEA. The V end was cut by 7 bases, the J end by 1 base, with 15 bases between. This CDR3 spans 14 amino acids. In nucleotides, the CDR3 is TGCAGCGCCCAGGGGCTAGTTGGCACAGATACGCAGTATTTT. This gives the protein CSAQGLVGTDTQYF.

This chain joins TRBV6-5 and TRBJ2-3, with 7 bases identical to TRBD2. Germline-derived CDR1 and CDR2 are MNHEY and SVGAGI. J gave up 4 bases and V 4 bases, and 8 bases lay outside the gene matches. The CDR3 contains 15 residues. The CDR3: CASSFASGRADTQYF. CDR3 DNA: TGTGCCAGCAGTTTTGCTAGCGGTAGGGCAGATACGCAGTATTTT.

The gene calls are TRBV27 and TRBJ1-4, with D maybe TRBD1 (5 bases). Looked up from germline, CDR1 is MNHEY and CDR2 is SMNVEV (reference sequence). The germline V and J ends were trimmed by 0 bases and 8 bases, with 16 bases remaining between them. The CDR3 is 16 residues long. The CDR3, as DNA: TGTGCCAGCAGTTTATCGGGGTCGACAGTTGGCGAAAAACTGTTTTTT. Translation gives CASSLSGSTVGEKLFF.